One sample yielded the 20 T cell receptor beta chains listed below, sequenced in a study of T cell repertoires in cytomegalovirus infection. Each CDR3 protein gets one entry after TCRdb re-called the reads with MiXCR. Of about 200,000 distinct CDR3 sequences listed, about a tenth were seen once; the top ten hold about 4.6%. What was sequenced was PBMCs. The origin of the receptors is a human donor in good health (CMV status not recorded). Some clones in this sample may be carry-over from other donors' samples.

The V call is TRBV19, the J call TRBJ1-5, with a tentative D call TRBD1 (5 bases). CDR3 size: 15 residues. Trimming pared 0 bases from V and 6 bases from J, leaving 12 bases between. In germline, CDR1 is LNHDA, CDR2 SQIVND (reference sequence). The CDR3: CASSIDRGAGQPQHF. The CDR3 nucleotides read TGTGCCAGTAGTATAGATCGTGGGGCTGGTCAGCCCCAGCATTTT.

This clonotype was seen more than once but under ten times. The CDR3 DNA sequence: TGTGCCTGGAGTGTACTAGCGGGGGGCAGAGATACGCAGTATTTT. Translation: CAWSVLAGGRDTQYF. The chain has TRBV30 and TRBJ2-3, with 12 bases that match TRBD2. V shed 0 bases, J shed 5 bases, and the junction held 3 bases outside the gene matches. This CDR3 is 15 amino acids long. Germline CDR1 is GTSNPN and CDR2 is SVGIG (reference sequence).

There are many counts of this clonotype. The chain couples TRBV7-2 to TRBJ2-7; no clear D. This CDR3 spans 11 amino acids. The germline V and J ends were trimmed by 3 bases and 4 bases, with 4 bases remaining between them. The V gene's germline CDR1 is SGHTA and CDR2 FQGNSA. The CDR3 DNA is TGTGCCAGCAGCTTGAAATACGAGCAGTACTTC. It yields the protein CASSLKYEQYF.

The chain has TRBV29-1 and TRBJ2-3, with 12 bases fitting TRBD2. The V and J ends lost 0 bases and 9 bases, in that order; junction bases with no gene match: 7. Per germline, CDR1 SQVTM and CDR2 ANQGSEA. The CDR3 totals 15 residues. DNA for the CDR3: TGCAGCGTTGAAGAGACTAGCGGGGGCCCCAAGACGCAGTATTTT. Protein product: CSVEETSGGPKTQYF.

V usage is TRBV20-1 and J usage is TRBJ1-2; 11 bases match TRBD1. Germline V CDR1 and CDR2: DFQATT, SNEGSKA (reference sequence). The J segment lost 3 bases and the V segment lost 6 bases, leaving 3 bases of the junction unmatched. The CDR3 runs to 13 residues. The DNA of the CDR3 is TGCAGTGCCCCGGGACAGGGGGACTATGGCTACACCTTC. Translation: CSAPGQGDYGYTF.

There are many counts of this clonotype. The rearrangement links TRBV7-2 to TRBJ2-1; TRBD2 aligns across 10 bases. CDR1 and CDR2 from the germline V gene are SGHTA and FQGNSA. V gave up 5 bases and J gave up 3 bases; unmatched junction bases: 7. The CDR3 loop spans 16 amino acids. The CDR3: CASSKSSGSGYNEQFF. CDR3 DNA: TGTGCCAGCAGCAAGTCTAGCGGGAGTGGCTACAATGAGCAGTTCTTC. The variable domain in full, with the rest retrieved from reference TRBV7-2 and TRBJ2-1, is GAGVSQSPSNKVTEKGKDVELRCDPISGHTALYWYRQSLGQGLEFLIYFQGNSAPDKSGLPSDRFSAERTGGSVSTLTIQRTQQEDSAVYLCASSKSSGSGYNEQFFGPGTRLTVL.

This clonotype has just a few counts. V and J are TRBV7-2 and TRBJ1-5; D remains unclear. The CDR3 sequence is 12 residues long. CDR1 SGHTA and CDR2 FQGNSA come from the germline V gene. Trimming took off 2 bases at V and 5 bases at J, with 4 bases between the two ends. CDR3 sequence reads: CASSLKDQPQHF. The DNA for the CDR3 is TGTGCCAGCAGCTTAAAGGATCAGCCCCAGCATTTT.

The CDR3 protein is CATSNAGGTDTQYF. CDR3 sequence (DNA): TGTGCCACCAGCAACGCGGGAGGGACAGATACGCAGTATTTT. The chain has TRBV15 and TRBJ2-3; 9 nucleotides agree with TRBD2. Trimming took 4 bases from V and 3 from J; bases not matched to a gene: 2. This CDR3 is 14 amino acids long. Germline assignment: CDR1 LNHNV and CDR2 YYDKDF (reference sequence).

The rearrangement links TRBV15 to TRBJ1-1; D uncertain. The germline CDR1 and CDR2 sequences are LNHNV and YYDKDF (reference sequence). This CDR3 is 12 amino acids long. The V gene lost 7 bases and the J gene lost 0 bases, with 6 bases spanning the gap. CDR3 nucleotide sequence: TGTGCCACCACCGGGATGAACACTGAAGCTTTCTTT. Amino acids: CATTGMNTEAFF.

The sample holds many counts of this clonotype. The chain joins TRBV12-3 or TRBV12-4 to TRBJ1-1; D remains unclear. This CDR3 is built from 12 residues. The V end was cut by 2 bases, the J end by 1 base, with 2 bases between. CDR3 amino acids: CASSLQNTEAFF. As DNA, the CDR3 is TGTGCCAGCAGTTTACAGAACACTGAAGCTTTCTTT.

At least ten counts were recorded for this clonotype. This chain links TRBV7-2 with TRBJ1-2, with a weak D call TRBD1 (5 bases). Trimming took 5 bases from V and 7 from J, leaving 11 bases between them. Germline assignment: CDR1 SGHTA and CDR2 FQGNSA. The CDR3 is 12 amino acids. The CDR3 nucleotides read TGTGCCAGCAGCCCGAGCGGGGGTGGCTACACCTTC. It yields the protein CASSPSGGGYTF.

This clonotype was seen ten or more times. V gene TRBV7-2 combines with J gene TRBJ1-1; D call uncertain. With 2 bases removed from V and 3 bases from J, the gap between germline ends came to 10 bases. This CDR3 is built from 14 residues. Germline V lookup: CDR1 SGHTA, CDR2 FQGNSA. DNA for the CDR3: TGTGCCAGCAGCTTACAGCATTCCTACACTGAAGCTTTCTTT. Translation: CASSLQHSYTEAFF.

Many counts were recorded for this clonotype. The genes are TRBV7-9 and TRBJ2-1; 8 bases agree with TRBD1. The length of the CDR3 is 13 residues. From germline, CDR1 is SEHNR and CDR2 FQNEAQ (reference sequence). The trim removed 11 bases at V and 4 bases at J, leaving 7 bases unmatched. The CDR3 region is CAGSRTGYNEQFF. The CDR3 DNA sequence: TGTGCCGGATCGCGGACAGGGTACAATGAGCAGTTCTTC.

The chain joins TRBV28 to TRBJ2-3; 14 positions agree with TRBD2. The CDR3 is made up of 17 amino acids. In germline, CDR1 is MDHEN, CDR2 SYDVKM. The V gene end was trimmed by 5 bases and the J gene end by 5 bases; junction bases not matched to a gene: 9. This chain's CDR3 is CASSPAGLAGVRDTQYF. CDR3 bases: TGTGCCAGCAGTCCGGCGGGACTAGCGGGAGTTAGAGATACGCAGTATTTT. Complete variable domain (other parts from reference TRBV28 and TRBJ2-3): DVKVTQSSRYLVKRTGEKVFLECVQDMDHENMFWYRQDPGLGLRLIYFSYDVKMKEKGDIPEGYSVSREKKERFSLILESASTNQTSMYLCASSPAGLAGVRDTQYFGPGTRLTVL.

This clonotype was detected a few times. This chain's CDR3 is CASSGDRSPGELFF. The DNA for the CDR3 is TGTGCCAGCAGCGGAGACAGGTCGCCCGGGGAGCTGTTTTTT. V and J are TRBV25-1 and TRBJ2-2; tentatively, D is TRBD1 (6 bases). The germline gives CDR1 MGHDK, CDR2 SYGVNS. The V and J ends lost 6 bases and 6 bases respectively, with 14 bases between them. This CDR3 contains 14 residues.

The chain employs TRBV11-2 and TRBJ2-2, with D maybe TRBD1 (6 bases). The germline V gene encodes CDR1 SGHAT and CDR2 FQNNGV. This CDR3 spans 15 amino acids. V was trimmed by 0 bases and J by 8 bases, leaving 13 bases between them. The CDR3 sequence: CASSLDYSGTGELFF. The CDR3 region has the DNA TGTGCCAGCAGCTTAGATTATTCCGGGACAGGGGAGCTGTTTTTT.

This clonotype was observed many times. CDR3 sequence (DNA): TGTGCCAGCAGCTTAGAGGCCGGACGGCTGGGGGGGGGCTATGGCTACACCTTC. It translates to CASSLEAGRLGGGYGYTF. The chain couples TRBV7-2 to TRBJ1-2; weak D call: TRBD1 (5 bases). The germline V gene encodes CDR1 SGHTA and CDR2 FQGNSA. The CDR3 runs 18 residues. Trimming pared 1 base from V and 4 bases from J, leaving 22 bases between.

The rearrangement links TRBV20-1 to TRBJ2-5; D may be TRBD1 (5 bases). V gave up 0 bases and J gave up 7 bases, with 15 bases separating them. CDR3 size: 14 residues. In germline, CDR1 is DFQATT, CDR2 SNEGSKA (reference sequence). CDR3 residues: CSAREAQGVGTQYF. The CDR3, as DNA: TGCAGTGCTAGAGAGGCGCAGGGCGTAGGGACCCAGTACTTC.

Written as DNA, the CDR3 is TGTGCCAGCCGGCCGGTGGGCACTGAAGCTTTCTTT. Translation: CASRPVGTEAFF. The rearrangement links TRBV14 to TRBJ1-1; D remains ambiguous. This CDR3 is built from 12 residues. Trimming pared 8 bases from V and 4 bases from J, leaving 11 bases between. Germline V gives CDR1 SGHDN, CDR2 FVKESK.

The chain employs TRBV18 and TRBJ1-2; 7 bases are a match to TRBD1. Germline loops: CDR1 KGHSH, CDR2 LQKENI. After removal of 4 bases from V and 2 bases from J, the junction contained 4 bases not matched to a gene. The CDR3 has 14 residues. In DNA, the CDR3 is TGTGCCAGCTCACGGGACAGATTCAACTATGGCTACACCTTC. This sequence encodes CASSRDRFNYGYTF.